This TCR beta chain was sequenced in a study of shared clonotypes between healthy human individuals. Study-level background: Every donor yielded three CD4 naive, three CD4 memory, two CD8 naive and one CD8 memory plate.

Deep-level running was used for the assay. Template for every sorted-subset replicate PCR totaled about 0.2 ug DNA, roughly 30,000 T cell genomes. This table comes from immunoSEQ multiplex PCR, and its TCRdb copy is limited to in-frame clones, with some not included. This sample has roughly 2 million clones, with roughly 94% found just once. As defined, naive CD8 cells were CD45RO-negative and positively selected for CCR7, with terminally differentiated effector memory CD45RA+ cells excluded. This CDR3 is 14 amino acids long. With 7 bases removed from V and 6 bases from J, the gap between germline ends came to 16 bases. Germline loops: CDR1 SNHLY, CDR2 FYNNEI.

The chain links TRBV2 to TRBJ2-1; the D gene is possibly TRBD2 (5 bases). The source of this sequence is a man aged 18-30 years in good health. Sequencing input: naive CD8+ T cells sorted from blood. The CDR3 DNA sequence: TGTGCCAGCAATGACTACCCCTGGGGCAATGAGCAGTTCTTC. Amino acids: CASNDYPWGNEQFF.